Below are 14 T cell receptor beta chains sequenced from a single sample in a study of T-cell memory formation after mild COVID-19. One entry per CDR3 protein results from TCRdb running MiXCR on the 5' RACE reads. The repertoire holds a few hundred thousand distinct CDR3 sequences, about 21% seen once, with around an eighth in the top ten. Sequencing was done on a sample of PBMCs or a T cell subset sorted from them (not recorded which). These receptor sequences come from an adult woman who had mild COVID-19 (a few samples of this study predate the infection). Cell type and time point are not known.

This clonotype was counted between two and nine times. The chain recombines TRBV7-2 with TRBJ2-7; TRBD2 matches 7 bases. Germline loops: CDR1 SGHTA, CDR2 FQGNSA. The V segment lost 0 bases and the J segment 5 bases; nucleotides outside the gene matches: 4. The CDR3 spans 14 residues. The CDR3 DNA reads TGTGCCAGCAGCTTAGCGGGAGGGCCTGACGAGCAGTACTTC. This gives the protein CASSLAGGPDEQYF.

This clonotype occurred a few times. The CDR3 is CASSPSTGGVYGYTF. In DNA form, the CDR3 reads TGTGCCAGCAGTCCGTCGACAGGGGGCGTCTATGGCTACACCTTC. The chain is built from TRBV27 and TRBJ1-2, with 10 bases identical to TRBD1. Germline CDR1 MNHEY, CDR2 SMNVEV (reference sequence). The CDR3 totals 15 residues. Trimming at V came to 5 bases and at J to 4 bases, leaving 7 bases not matched to a gene.

This clonotype has just a few counts. The chain couples TRBV11-3 to TRBJ2-1; 12 nucleotides agree with TRBD1. The CDR3 sequence is 15 residues long. Trimming at V came to 4 bases and at J to 14 bases, leaving 12 bases not matched to a gene. Germline V lookup: CDR1 SGHNT, CDR2 YENEEA. CDR3: CASSSSGQGAFGKFF. The CDR3 DNA follows: TGTGCCAGCAGCTCCTCGGGACAGGGGGCTTTCGGGAAGTTCTTC.

This chain joins TRBV7-9 and TRBJ1-2; D uncertain. This CDR3 region has 13 residues. The V end lost 2 bases, the J end lost 5 bases, and 9 bases lay between the germline ends. Germline CDR1 and CDR2: SEHNR and FQNEAQ (reference sequence). Here the CDR3 reads CASSLRAVYGYTF. The CDR3, as DNA: TGTGCCAGCAGCTTAAGAGCTGTTTATGGCTACACCTTC.

The chain uses TRBV29-1 and TRBJ1-2, with D possibly TRBD1 on 6 matching bases. CDR1 and CDR2 from the germline V gene are SQVTM and ANQGSEA. The CDR3 is 14 residues long. Trimming shortened V by 6 bases and J by 1 base, and 15 bases separated the two germline ends. In nucleotides, the CDR3 is TGCAGCGTCACGAGGACAGCGGTTAACTATGGCTACACCTTC. Its translation: CSVTRTAVNYGYTF.

This clonotype showed up many times. The chain uses TRBV10-3 and TRBJ2-3, with D perhaps matching TRBD1 (6 bases). Germline-derived CDR1 and CDR2 are ENHRY and SYGVKD. The CDR3 runs to 15 residues. The V and J ends lost 3 bases and 4 bases respectively, with 14 bases between them. The CDR3 region has the DNA TGTGCCATCAGTGATCAGGGGTTCGTTGCAGATACGCAGTATTTT. Translated, it gives CAISDQGFVADTQYF.

V gene TRBV11-2 combines with J gene TRBJ1-1, with D perhaps matching TRBD1 (5 bases). The V end lost 8 bases, the J end lost 0 bases, and 16 bases lay between the germline ends. Per germline, CDR1 SGHAT and CDR2 FQNNGV. CDR3 length equals 15 residues. The CDR3 DNA reads TGTGCCAGCGGATTAGGTGGGGGTATGAACACTGAAGCTTTCTTT. Amino acid sequence: CASGLGGGMNTEAFF.

Many counts were recorded for this clonotype. This chain connects TRBV3-1 to TRBJ2-7, with D perhaps matching TRBD1 or TRBD2 (5 bases each). V was cut by 4 bases and J by 2 bases, with 15 bases left in between. The CDR3 has 15 amino acids. Germline V gene data show CDR1 as LGHDT and CDR2 as YNNKEL (reference sequence). Here the CDR3 DNA reads TGTGCCAGCAGCCGAGCCAGGGACCCCGCCTACGAGCAGTACTTC. Its translation: CASSRARDPAYEQYF.

This clonotype has more than one count but fewer than ten. The chain employs TRBV18 and TRBJ2-3, with no clear D. V was shortened by 5 bases and J by 6 bases, with 9 bases between the two germline ends. The CDR3 spans 12 residues. Germline V gene lookup returns CDR1 KGHSH and CDR2 LQKENI. CDR3 sequence reads: CASSSQSDTQYF. DNA for the CDR3: TGTGCCAGCTCATCACAGTCCGATACGCAGTATTTT.

This clonotype was seen more than once but under ten times. The rearrangement links TRBV10-3 to TRBJ1-2, with no clear D. The V gene's germline CDR1 is ENHRY and CDR2 SYGVKD. Trimming shortened V by 0 bases and J by 7 bases, and 18 bases separated the two germline ends. This CDR3 region has 16 residues. The CDR3 protein is CAISESSLEVMGGYTF. The DNA for the CDR3 is TGTGCCATCAGTGAGTCCTCCCTGGAGGTAATGGGTGGCTACACCTTC.

The rearrangement uses TRBV3-1 and TRBJ1-1; 9 bases agree with TRBD1. CDR1 is LGHDT and CDR2 is YNNKEL in the germline V gene (reference sequence). Trimming removed 2 bases from V and 5 bases from J; junction bases left unmatched: 3. This CDR3 has 14 residues. This CDR3 is CASSQLQGATEAFF. The CDR3 coding sequence is TGTGCCAGCAGCCAACTACAGGGGGCAACTGAAGCTTTCTTT.

V is TRBV12-3 or TRBV12-4 and J is TRBJ2-3, with 9 positions matching TRBD1. J lost 7 bases, V lost 2 bases, and 7 bases had no gene match. The CDR3 contains 15 residues. DNA of the CDR3: TGTGCCAGCAGTTTACCGGGACAGGGTCCTTATACGCAGTATTTT. It codes for CASSLPGQGPYTQYF.

This clonotype showed up many times. The gene calls are TRBV5-1 and TRBJ2-3; the D is unclear. Trimming shortened V by 0 bases and J by 2 bases, and 1 base separated the two germline ends. The CDR3 consists of 12 residues. CDR1 is SGHRS and CDR2 is YFSETQ in the germline V gene. DNA for the CDR3: TGCGCCAGCAGCTTGGACACAGATACGCAGTATTTT. Its translation is CASSLDTDTQYF.

Only a few counts were recorded for this clonotype. The chain is built from TRBV12-3 or TRBV12-4 and TRBJ2-7; D may be TRBD1 (7 bases). Trimming left V 5 bases short and J 2 bases short, with 13 bases between. The CDR3 has 14 residues. The chain's CDR3 is CASSRRGPTYEQYF. CDR3 coding DNA: TGTGCCAGCAGTCGGAGGGGGCCCACCTACGAGCAGTACTTC.